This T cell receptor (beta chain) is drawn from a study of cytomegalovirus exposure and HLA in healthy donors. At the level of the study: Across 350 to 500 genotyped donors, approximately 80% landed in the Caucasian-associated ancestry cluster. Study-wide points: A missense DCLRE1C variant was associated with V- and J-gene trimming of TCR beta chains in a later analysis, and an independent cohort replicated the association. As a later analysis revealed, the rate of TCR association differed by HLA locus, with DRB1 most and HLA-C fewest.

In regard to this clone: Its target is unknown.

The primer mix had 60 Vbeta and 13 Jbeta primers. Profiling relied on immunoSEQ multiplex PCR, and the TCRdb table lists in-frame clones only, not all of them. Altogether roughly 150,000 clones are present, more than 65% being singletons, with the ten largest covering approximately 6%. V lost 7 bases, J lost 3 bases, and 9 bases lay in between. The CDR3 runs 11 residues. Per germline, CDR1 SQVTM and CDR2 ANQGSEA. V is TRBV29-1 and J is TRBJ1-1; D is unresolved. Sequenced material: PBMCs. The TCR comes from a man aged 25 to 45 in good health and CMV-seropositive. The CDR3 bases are TGCAGCGCCTTCGGGGACACTGAAGCTTTCTTT. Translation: CSAFGDTEAFF.